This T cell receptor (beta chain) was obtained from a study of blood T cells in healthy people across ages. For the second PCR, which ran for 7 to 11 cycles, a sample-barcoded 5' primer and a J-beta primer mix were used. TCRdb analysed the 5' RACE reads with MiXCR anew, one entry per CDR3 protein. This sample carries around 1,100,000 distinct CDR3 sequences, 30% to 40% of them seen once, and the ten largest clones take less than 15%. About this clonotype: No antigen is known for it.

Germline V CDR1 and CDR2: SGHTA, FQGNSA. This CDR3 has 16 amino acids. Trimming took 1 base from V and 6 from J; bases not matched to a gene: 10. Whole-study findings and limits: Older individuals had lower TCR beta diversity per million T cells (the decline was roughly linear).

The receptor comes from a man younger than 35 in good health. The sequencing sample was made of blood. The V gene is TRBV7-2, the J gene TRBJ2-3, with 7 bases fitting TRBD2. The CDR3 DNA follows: TGTGCCAGCAGCTTAGGCGCTAGCGGCGACTCGGATACGCAGTATTTT. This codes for CASSLGASGDSDTQYF. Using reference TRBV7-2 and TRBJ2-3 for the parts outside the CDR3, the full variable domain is GAGVSQSPSNKVTEKGKDVELRCDPISGHTALYWYRQSLGQGLEFLIYFQGNSAPDKSGLPSDRFSAERTGGSVSTLTIQRTQQEDSAVYLCASSLGASGDSDTQYFGPGTRLTVL.